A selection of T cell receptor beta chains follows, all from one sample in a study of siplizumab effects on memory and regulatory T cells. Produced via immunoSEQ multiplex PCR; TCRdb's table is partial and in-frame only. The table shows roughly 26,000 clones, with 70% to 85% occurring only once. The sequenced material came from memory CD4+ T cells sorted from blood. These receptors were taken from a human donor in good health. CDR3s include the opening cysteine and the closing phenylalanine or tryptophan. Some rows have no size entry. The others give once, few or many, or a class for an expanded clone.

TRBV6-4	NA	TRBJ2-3	CATRTRGNTDTQYF
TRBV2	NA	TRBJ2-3	CASMRQESTDTQYF
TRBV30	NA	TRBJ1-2	CAWRGGKDTYGYTF
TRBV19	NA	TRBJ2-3	CASSSTTDTQYF
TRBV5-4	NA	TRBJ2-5	CASSGTGQETQYF
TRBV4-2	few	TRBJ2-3	CASSQDDYSTDTQYF
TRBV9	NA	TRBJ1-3	CASSVKDGTYFSGNTIYF
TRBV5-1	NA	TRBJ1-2	CASQTGRAYGYTF
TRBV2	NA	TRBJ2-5	CASNAREEETQYF
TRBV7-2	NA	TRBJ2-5	CASSSGYSGQGKMVKTQYF
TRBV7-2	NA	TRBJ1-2	CASSLLQGRWAGYTF
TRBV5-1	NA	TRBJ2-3	CASSSGLAGYTDTQYF
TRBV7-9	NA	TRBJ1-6	CASSQLGRALHF
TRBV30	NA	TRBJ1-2	CAWSVAPHYGYTF
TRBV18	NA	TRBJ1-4	CASSPAEGKNEKLFF
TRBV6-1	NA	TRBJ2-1	CASTASVGTYNEQFF
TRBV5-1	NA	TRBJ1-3	CASSLEVGNTIYF
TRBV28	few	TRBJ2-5	CASTGGLAATGQETQYF
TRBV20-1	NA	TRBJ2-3	CSAPSTDTQYF
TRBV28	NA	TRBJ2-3	CASPPSRGLAGATDTQYF
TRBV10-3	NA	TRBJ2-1	CAIREGTSGRNEQFF
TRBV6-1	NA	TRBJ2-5	CASSGGGPRQTQYF
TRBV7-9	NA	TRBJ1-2	CASSRDVGANYGYTF
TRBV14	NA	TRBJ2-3	CASSQNTQYF
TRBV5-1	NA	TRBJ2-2	CASSFGTITGELFF
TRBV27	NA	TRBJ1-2	CASSLRQFYGYTF
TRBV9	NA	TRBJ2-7	CASSVGLAGDYEQYF
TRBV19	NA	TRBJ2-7	CASSITGGYEQYF
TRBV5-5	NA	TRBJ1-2	CASSQGVLSGSYTF
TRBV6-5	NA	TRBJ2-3	CASNTEGSTQYF
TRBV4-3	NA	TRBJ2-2	CASSQDGRRAGETGELFF
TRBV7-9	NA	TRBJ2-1	CASSLGTSPNEQFF
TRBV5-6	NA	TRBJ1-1	CASSGPGPNTEAFF
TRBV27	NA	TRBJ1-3	CASRGQGARGNTIYF
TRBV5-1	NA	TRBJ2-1	CASSPGDRHHEQFF
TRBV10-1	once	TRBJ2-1	CASSASGSFNEQFF
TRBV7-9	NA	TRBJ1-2	CASSLEGGRNYGYTF
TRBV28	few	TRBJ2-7	CASRAPGTGYYEQYF
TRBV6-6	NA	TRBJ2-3	CASSHRGIPDTQYF
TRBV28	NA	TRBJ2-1	CASSLTGAGGTYNEQFF
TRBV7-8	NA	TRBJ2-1	CASSLVVRGTGYNEQFF
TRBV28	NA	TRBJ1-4	CASSFASAGDEKLFF
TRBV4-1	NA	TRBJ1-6	CASSQDHNSPLHF
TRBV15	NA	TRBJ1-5	CATSRVSIGQVSNQPQHF